The entry below describes one T cell receptor (beta chain). MiXCR was run by TCRdb on the RT-PCR reads, yielding one entry per CDR3 protein. Of around 200,000 distinct CDR3 sequences in the sample, 9.5% to 15% were seen once. This CDR3 spans 16 amino acids. The germline gives CDR1 SGHVS, CDR2 FNYEAQ. V gave up 3 bases and J gave up 2 bases; unmatched junction bases: 6. These data come from a study of response to subunit inactivated influenza vaccine. Another study also made use of these data, one on T cells expressing NK-cell markers. This second study notes: Researchers built TCR beta cDNA using 5'RACE template switching with UMIs. Beta-chain profiling covered CD3+CD56+NKG2C+, CD3+CD56+NKG2C- and CD3+CD56-NKG2C+ sorted subsets. Out of eight donors sequenced, seven tested HCMV-seropositive and the remaining one seronegative. For several experiments, T cell sorting was restricted to the alpha-beta TCR population by means of an anti-gamma-delta TCR antibody. The contribution of dominant NKG2C+ clonotypes to CD8+ T cells in about six donors was roughly 1.0-7.5%.

This chain joins TRBV7-6 and TRBJ2-3; TRBD1 matches 9 bases. This sequence originates from a man between 50 and 59 years old who received an inactivated influenza vaccine. The sequenced sample was CD8+ T cells sorted from PBMCs, obtained 11 to 12 days after vaccination. CDR3 coding DNA: TGTGCCAGCAGCTTTACAGGGGGCGGTATCACAGATACGCAGTATTTT. Its translation is CASSFTGGGITDTQYF.